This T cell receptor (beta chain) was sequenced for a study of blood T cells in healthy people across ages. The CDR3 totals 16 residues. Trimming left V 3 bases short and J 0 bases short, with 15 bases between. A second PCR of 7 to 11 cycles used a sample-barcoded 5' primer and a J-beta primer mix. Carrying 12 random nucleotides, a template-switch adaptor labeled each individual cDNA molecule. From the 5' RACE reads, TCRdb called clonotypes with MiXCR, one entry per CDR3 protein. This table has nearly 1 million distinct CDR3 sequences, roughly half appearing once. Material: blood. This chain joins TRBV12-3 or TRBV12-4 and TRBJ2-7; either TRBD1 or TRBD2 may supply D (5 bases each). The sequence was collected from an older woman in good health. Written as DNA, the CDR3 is TGTGCCAGCAGTTTGACCGCTTGGGGGTTCTCCTACGAGCAGTACTTC. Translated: CASSLTAWGFSYEQYF.